Shown below are 5 T cell receptor beta chains from a single sample sequenced in a study of shared clonotypes between healthy human individuals (dated by TCRdb to about 2020). Libraries were built with the immunoSEQ multiplex PCR assay. The clones in this table, taken by TCRdb from immuneACCESS, are in-frame only. Not every clone is retained; where verified, under half of the shortfall comes from an unresolved V gene, and the cause of the rest is unknown. This sample is represented by a few hundred thousand clones; 96% of them were singletons. The ten largest make up approximately 0.32% of the sample. The sample comprised memory CD8+ T cells sorted from blood. Reading the label with the study, this specimen's cell subset or site is: CD45RO+ cells pooled with CCR7-negative TemRA cells. The receptors were gathered from a man aged 25 to 40 in good health.

This clone was detected only once. The CDR3 bases are TGTGCCAGCAGCTACCGGGACAGGGTGGACACCGGGGAGCTGTTTTTT. Translating gives CASSYRDRVDTGELFF. The V call is TRBV6-5, the J call TRBJ2-2, with TRBD1 matching over 9 bases. The CDR3 is 16 amino acids. V shed 6 bases, J shed 3 bases, and the junction held 8 bases outside the gene matches. The germline gives CDR1 MNHEY, CDR2 SVGAGI.

The V call is TRBV5-1, the J call TRBJ1-3, with a tentative D call TRBD1 (5 bases). This CDR3 has 16 residues. Germline V gives CDR1 SGHRS, CDR2 YFSETQ. The germline V and J ends were trimmed by 2 bases and 0 bases, with 12 bases remaining between them. The CDR3 nucleotides are TGCGCCAGCAGCTTCGGTGGGGGTAACTCTGGAAACACCATATATTTT. Translation gives CASSFGGGNSGNTIYF. Variable domain in full (rest from reference TRBV5-1 and TRBJ1-3): KAGVTQTPRYLIKTRGQQVTLSCSPISGHRSVSWYQQTPGQGLQFLFEYFSETQRNKGNFPGRFSGRQFSNSRSEMNVSTLELGDSALYLCASSFGGGNSGNTIYFGEGSWLTVV.

The gene calls are TRBV28 and TRBJ2-2; D remains unclear. This CDR3 has 14 residues. The ends were cut back, 1 base at V and 5 bases at J, with 8 bases in the middle. CDR1 and CDR2 (germline): MDHEN, SYDVKM. The DNA for the CDR3 is TGTGCCAGCAGTTTATTCTACCGAACCGGGGAGCTGTTTTTT. As protein: CASSLFYRTGELFF.

The V and J genes are TRBV2 and TRBJ2-3; 9 nucleotides agree with TRBD1. With V trimmed by 8 bases and J by 3 bases, 9 bases remained unmatched. This CDR3 is 15 amino acids long. Germline V gives CDR1 SNHLY, CDR2 FYNNEI. Here the CDR3 reads CASPLQGARTDTQYF. Written as DNA, the CDR3 is TGTGCCAGCCCCTTACAGGGGGCGCGGACAGATACGCAGTATTTT.

As for this clone: One junction end disagrees with the germline gene, perhaps due to a read error. The chain recombines TRBV7-7 with TRBJ2-7, with 8 bases lining up with TRBD1. The CDR3 spans 12 residues. Germline V gene lookup returns CDR1 SSHAT and CDR2 FNYEAQ (reference sequence). The CDR3, as DNA: TGTGCTAGCAGCCTCGGGACAGGAAAGCAGTACTTC. It translates to CASSLGTGKQYF.